These 19 T cell receptor beta chains were all obtained from the same sample, sequenced in a study of PD-1 blockade in classical Hodgkin lymphoma. Each of the patients experienced relapse following autologous stem cell transplantation, and their brentuximab vedotin exposure differed. Profiling relied on immunoSEQ multiplex PCR, and the TCRdb table lists in-frame clones only, not all of them. The sample shows some 95,000 clones, about 88% of them seen only once. This material consisted of peripheral blood mononuclear cells (PBMCs), taken before the second cycle of nivolumab. Receptor source: a human donor with classical Hodgkin lymphoma.

In this sample, this clone turned up a few times. V usage is TRBV5-1 and J usage is TRBJ2-3; D not certain. V lost 5 bases and J 2 bases, leaving 15 bases between the germline ends. The CDR3 length is 15 residues. From germline, CDR1 is SGHRS and CDR2 YFSETQ. Here the CDR3 reads CASSWSGPFTDTQYF. CDR3 bases: TGCGCCAGCAGTTGGTCAGGACCTTTCACAGATACGCAGTATTTT.

V is TRBV28 and J is TRBJ2-7, with D uncertain. The germline V gene encodes CDR1 MDHEN and CDR2 SYDVKM. The V end was cut by 3 bases, the J end by 4 bases, with 13 bases between. This CDR3 region has 14 residues. The CDR3 reads CASSLGQNLYEQYF. CDR3 coding DNA: TGTGCCAGCAGTTTGGGTCAGAATCTATACGAGCAGTACTTC. The full variable domain, completed using reference TRBV28 and TRBJ2-7, is DVKVTQSSRYLVKRTGEKVFLECVQDMDHENMFWYRQDPGLGLRLIYFSYDVKMKEKGDIPEGYSVSREKKERFSLILESASTNQTSMYLCASSLGQNLYEQYFGPGTRLTVT.

This chain uses TRBV7-8 with TRBJ2-7; no clear D. The CDR3 length is 11 residues. The V gene's germline CDR1 is SGHVS and CDR2 FQNEAQ. V shed 4 bases and J shed 5 bases, with 6 bases lying between them. The CDR3 is CASSSPNEQYF. Here the CDR3 DNA reads TGTGCCAGCAGCTCTCCAAACGAGCAGTACTTC.

The chain combines TRBV5-8 with TRBJ2-5, with D unresolved. The CDR3 spans 17 residues. Trimming stripped 4 bases from V and 5 bases from J, with 24 bases between. The germline gives CDR1 SGHTS, CDR2 YDEGEE. DNA for the CDR3: TGTGCCAGCAGCCCCCCTCATTTAGTGGGCCGCGACGAGACCCAGTACTTC. This gives the protein CASSPPHLVGRDETQYF.

The chain couples TRBV13 to TRBJ2-6; no definite D call. Looked up from germline, CDR1 is PRHDT and CDR2 is FYEKMQ (reference sequence). The CDR3 has 13 residues. V was clipped by 6 bases and J by 1 base, with 4 bases between them. The CDR3: CASRVSGANVLTF. DNA for the CDR3: TGTGCCAGCAGGGTTTCTGGGGCCAACGTCCTGACTTTC.

The rearrangement uses TRBV9 and TRBJ2-5; TRBD2 aligns across 15 bases. After removal of 2 bases from V and 1 base from J, the junction contained 3 bases not matched to a gene. The CDR3 is made up of 17 amino acids. The germline V gene encodes CDR1 SGDLS and CDR2 YYNGEE. The CDR3: CASSVGLAGGGQETQYF. For the CDR3, the DNA is TGTGCCAGCAGCGTGGGACTAGCGGGGGGCGGCCAAGAGACCCAGTACTTC.

The V call is TRBV7-8, the J call TRBJ2-5; 9 bases agree with TRBD2. Trimming cost V 4 bases and J 2 bases; bases outside gene matches: 5. This CDR3 has 15 residues. The germline V gene has CDR1 SGHVS and CDR2 FQNEAQ. The CDR3 DNA is TGTGCCAGCAGCTCAGGGGGACTAGCTCAAGAGACCCAGTACTTC. Protein product: CASSSGGLAQETQYF.

V usage is TRBV7-6 and J usage is TRBJ2-1, with unresolved D. The CDR3 covers 12 residues. The V gene lost 1 base and the J gene lost 9 bases, with 7 bases spanning the gap. Looked up from germline, CDR1 is SGHVS and CDR2 is FNYEAQ. As DNA, the CDR3 is TGTGCCAGCAGCTTAGTTGGGTTTGAGCAGTTCTTC. Its translation: CASSLVGFEQFF.

In its sample, this clone was seen once. The chain uses TRBV6-5 and TRBJ2-3, with D hard to call. The V and J ends lost 5 bases and 2 bases respectively, with 2 bases between them. The CDR3 is made up of 11 amino acids. Germline CDR1 is MNHEY and CDR2 is SVGAGI. CDR3 in amino acids: CASSNTDTQYF. The DNA for the CDR3 is TGTGCCAGCAGTAACACAGATACGCAGTATTTT.

The chain carries TRBV18 and TRBJ2-3; D is possibly TRBD2 (6 bases). There are 15 residues in the CDR3. V shed 3 bases and J shed 0 bases, with 10 bases lying between them. The germline CDR1 and CDR2 sequences are KGHSH and LQKENI. CDR3 region: CASSPGTASTDTQYF. Written as DNA, the CDR3 is TGTGCCAGCTCACCCGGGACTGCTAGCACAGATACGCAGTATTTT.

As concerns this clone: The sample contains more than one DNA sequence encoding this CDR3. V and J are TRBV5-1 and TRBJ1-2; D not certain. V was cut by 2 bases and J by 2 bases, with 10 bases left in between. The CDR3 consists of 14 residues. Germline V gives CDR1 SGHRS, CDR2 YFSETQ. CDR3 coding DNA: TGCGCCAGCAGCTTCGGAACAGCGAACTATGGCTACACCTTC. This translates into CASSFGTANYGYTF.

This chain connects TRBV27 to TRBJ2-5; perhaps TRBD2 as D (6 bases). The ends were cut back, 6 bases at V and 5 bases at J, with 10 bases in the middle. The CDR3 has 12 amino acids. Germline CDR1 MNHEY, CDR2 SMNVEV (reference sequence). The CDR3 DNA is TGTGCCAGCAGGGGGGGTATGGAGACCCAGTACTTC. This translates into CASRGGMETQYF.

The chain joins TRBV28 to TRBJ1-1, with TRBD1 as a possible D gene (6 bases). Per germline, CDR1 MDHEN and CDR2 SYDVKM. Trimming pared 5 bases from V and 9 bases from J, leaving 22 bases between. The CDR3 is 15 residues long. In DNA form, the CDR3 reads TGTGCCAGCAGTCCCAACTTGGAGTATCAGGGGCAAGCTTTCTTT. It yields the protein CASSPNLEYQGQAFF. Together with reference TRBV28 and TRBJ1-1, the CDR3 gives the full variable domain: DVKVTQSSRYLVKRTGEKVFLECVQDMDHENMFWYRQDPGLGLRLIYFSYDVKMKEKGDIPEGYSVSREKKERFSLILESASTNQTSMYLCASSPNLEYQGQAFFGQGTRLTVV.

In nucleotides, the CDR3 is TGTGCCAGCAGTTTGGGGTACAGAGTTTTTAAGGATAATTCACCCCTCCACTTT. Translating it yields CASSLGYRVFKDNSPLHF. The chain couples TRBV27 to TRBJ1-6; the D is unclear. Germline assignment: CDR1 MNHEY and CDR2 SMNVEV (reference sequence). CDR3 size: 18 residues. With 3 bases removed from V and 5 bases from J, the gap between germline ends came to 20 bases.

J is TRBJ2-7 and V is TRBV28; TRBD1 matches at 7 bases. The CDR3 is made up of 14 amino acids. The V segment lost 6 bases and the J segment 2 bases; nucleotides outside the gene matches: 7. CDR1 and CDR2 from the germline V gene are MDHEN and SYDVKM. The CDR3 loop is CASSRDREPYEQYF. In DNA form, the CDR3 reads TGTGCCAGCAGCCGAGACAGGGAACCCTACGAGCAGTACTTC.

The V gene is TRBV5-6, the J gene TRBJ2-3; the D call may be TRBD1 or TRBD2 (5 bases each). V gave up 1 base and J gave up 4 bases, with 16 bases separating them. The CDR3 runs to 16 residues. Germline V gene lookup returns CDR1 SGHDT and CDR2 YYEEEE. The CDR3 loop is CASSLRNGAPPDTQYF. The CDR3 region has the DNA TGTGCCAGCAGCTTGAGAAACGGGGCGCCCCCAGATACGCAGTATTTT.

Written as DNA, the CDR3 is TGTGCCAGCAGCTTGGGACAGGGGGCCTATAATTCACCCCTCCACTTT. It yields the protein CASSLGQGAYNSPLHF. The V gene is TRBV7-9, the J gene TRBJ1-6; 11 bases are shared with TRBD1. V shed 3 bases and J 2 bases; nucleotides not matched to a gene: 0. The CDR3 extends over 16 amino acids. CDR1 and CDR2 from the germline V gene are SEHNR and FQNEAQ (reference sequence).

Comments on this clone: An end of the junction does not agree with germline; a read error may underlie this. The chain uses TRBV28 and TRBJ2-7; D perhaps matches TRBD1 (5 bases). Germline V gene data show CDR1 as MDHEN and CDR2 as SYDVKM. CDR3 length: 11 residues. In DNA, the CDR3 is TGTGCCAGCAGTCTGCAAGGGGAACGGAGATTC. The encoded protein is CASSLQGERRF.

The genes are TRBV29-1 and TRBJ2-2; 7 bases line up with TRBD1. Germline V gene sequence: CDR1 SQVTM, CDR2 ANQGSEA. This CDR3 spans 13 amino acids. V trimming: 7 bases; J trimming: 9 bases; junction bases outside the gene matches: 11. Here the CDR3 reads CSARQGQTRELFF. The CDR3 DNA reads as TGCAGCGCTCGACAGGGTCAGACTCGGGAGCTGTTTTTT.